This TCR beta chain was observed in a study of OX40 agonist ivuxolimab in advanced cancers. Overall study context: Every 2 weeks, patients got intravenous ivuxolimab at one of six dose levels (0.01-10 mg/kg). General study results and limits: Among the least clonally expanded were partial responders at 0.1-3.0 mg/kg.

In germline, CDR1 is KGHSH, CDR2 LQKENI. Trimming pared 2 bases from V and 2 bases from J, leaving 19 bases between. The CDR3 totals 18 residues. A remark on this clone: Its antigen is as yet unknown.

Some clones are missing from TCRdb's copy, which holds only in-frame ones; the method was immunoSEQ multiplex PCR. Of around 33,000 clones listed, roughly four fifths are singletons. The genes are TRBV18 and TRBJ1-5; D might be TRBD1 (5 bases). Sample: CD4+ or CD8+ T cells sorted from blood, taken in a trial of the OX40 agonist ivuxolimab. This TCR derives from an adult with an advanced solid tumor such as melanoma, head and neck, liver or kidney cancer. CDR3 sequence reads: CASSPTTLGVGGNQPQHF. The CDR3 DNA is TGTGCCAGCTCACCAACAACGCTAGGGGTTGGCGGCAATCAGCCCCAGCATTTT.